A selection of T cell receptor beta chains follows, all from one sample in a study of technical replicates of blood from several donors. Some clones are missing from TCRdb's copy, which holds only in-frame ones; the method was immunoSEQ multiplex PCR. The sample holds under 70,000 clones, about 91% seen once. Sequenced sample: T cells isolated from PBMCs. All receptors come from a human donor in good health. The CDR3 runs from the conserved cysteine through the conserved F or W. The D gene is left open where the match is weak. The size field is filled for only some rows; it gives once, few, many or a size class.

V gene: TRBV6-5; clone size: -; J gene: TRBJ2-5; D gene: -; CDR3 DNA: TGTGCCAGCAGTTACTCGTATACACAAACAGAGACCCAGTACTTC; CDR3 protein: CASSYSYTQTETQYF
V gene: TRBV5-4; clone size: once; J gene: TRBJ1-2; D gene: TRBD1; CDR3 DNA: TGTGCCAGCAGCCCCGGGACAGGGTCTGGCTACACCTTC; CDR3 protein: CASSPGTGSGYTF
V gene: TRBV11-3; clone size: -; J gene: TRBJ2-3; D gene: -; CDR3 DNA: TGTGCCAGCACGAGCCTGGACGGGGGTTACCATACGCAGTATTTT; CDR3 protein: CASTSLDGGYHTQYF
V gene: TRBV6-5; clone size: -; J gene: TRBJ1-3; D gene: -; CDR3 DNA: TGTGCCAGCAGTACGCTAAGGGGTCCCGGAAACACCATATATTTT; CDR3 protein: CASSTLRGPGNTIYF
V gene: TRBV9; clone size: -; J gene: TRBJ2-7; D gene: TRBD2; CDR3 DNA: TGTGCCAGCAGCGCGACTAGCGCATTCTACGAGCAGTACTTC; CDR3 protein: CASSATSAFYEQYF
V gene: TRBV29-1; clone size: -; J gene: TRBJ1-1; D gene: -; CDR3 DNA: TGCAGCGCGCGCGTGAACACTGAAGCTTTCTTT; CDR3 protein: CSARVNTEAFF
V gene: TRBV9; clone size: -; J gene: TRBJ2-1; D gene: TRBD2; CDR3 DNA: TGTGCCAGCAGCGTAGCTAGCGGGAGGGCTCATGAGCAGTTCTTC; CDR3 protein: CASSVASGRAHEQFF
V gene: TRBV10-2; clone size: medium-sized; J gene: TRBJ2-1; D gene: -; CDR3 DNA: TGCGCCAGCAGTGAGCGGGAGAACAATGAGCAGTTCTTC; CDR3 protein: CASSERENNEQFF
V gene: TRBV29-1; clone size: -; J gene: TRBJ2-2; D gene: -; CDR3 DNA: TGCAGCGTTATTCCGTCTGGAGTGAACACCGGGGAGCTGTTTTTT; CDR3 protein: CSVIPSGVNTGELFF
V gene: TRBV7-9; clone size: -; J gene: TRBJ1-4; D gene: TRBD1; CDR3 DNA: TGTGCCAGCAGCTACCGACAGGGGAATGAAAAACTGTTTTTT; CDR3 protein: CASSYRQGNEKLFF
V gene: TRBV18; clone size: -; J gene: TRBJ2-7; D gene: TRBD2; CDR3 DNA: TGTGCCAGCTCACCAACCACTAGCGGGAACGAGCAGTACTTC; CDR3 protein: CASSPTTSGNEQYF
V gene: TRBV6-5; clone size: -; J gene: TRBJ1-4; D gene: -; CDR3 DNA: TGTGCCAGCAGTTACCAATGGGCAGAGACTAATGAAAAACTGTTTTTT; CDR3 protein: CASSYQWAETNEKLFF
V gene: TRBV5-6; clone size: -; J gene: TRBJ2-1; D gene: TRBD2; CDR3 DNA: TGTGCCAGCAGCATTTTAGCGGGTGAGCAGTTCTTC; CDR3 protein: CASSILAGEQFF
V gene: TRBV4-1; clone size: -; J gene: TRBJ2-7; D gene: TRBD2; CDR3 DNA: TGCGCCAGCAGCCTTCGCGGACTAGCCCCCTACGAGCAGTACTTC; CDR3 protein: CASSLRGLAPYEQYF
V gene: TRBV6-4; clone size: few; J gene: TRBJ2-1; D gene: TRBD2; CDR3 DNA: TGTGCCAGCAGTGACTCTAGCGGGTCCTACAATGAGCAGTTCTTC; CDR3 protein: CASSDSSGSYNEQFF
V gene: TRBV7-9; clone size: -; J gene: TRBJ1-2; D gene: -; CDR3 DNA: TGTGCCAGCAGCCTCGCGTTAGATGGCTACACCTTC; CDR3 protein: CASSLALDGYTF
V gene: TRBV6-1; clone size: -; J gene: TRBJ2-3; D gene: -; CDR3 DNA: TGTGCCAGCAGCCTCACAGATACGCAGTATTTT; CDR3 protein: CASSLTDTQYF
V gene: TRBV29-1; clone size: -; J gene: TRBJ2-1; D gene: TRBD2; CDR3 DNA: TGCAGCGTTGTCCTTTATCTAGCGGACTACAATGAGCAGTTCTTC; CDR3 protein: CSVVLYLADYNEQFF
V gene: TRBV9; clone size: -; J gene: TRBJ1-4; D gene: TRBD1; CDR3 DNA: TGTGCCAGCAGCAGAGTTGGACAGGGGAATGAAAAACTGTTTTTT; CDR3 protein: CASSRVGQGNEKLFF
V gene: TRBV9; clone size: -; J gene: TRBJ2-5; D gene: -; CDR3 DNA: TGTGCCAGCAGCGTGAGGGGGGGCAGCCCTTCTGAGACCCAGTACTTC; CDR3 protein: CASSVRGGSPSETQYF
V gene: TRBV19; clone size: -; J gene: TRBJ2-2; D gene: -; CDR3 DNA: TGTGCCAGTAGTCCTTACAGGGCCTCGAACACCGGGGAGCTGTTTTTT; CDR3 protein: CASSPYRASNTGELFF
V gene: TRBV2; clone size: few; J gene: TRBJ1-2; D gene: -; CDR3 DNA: TGTGCCAGCAGTCAGGACAGAAGCACCGGTGGCTACACCTTC; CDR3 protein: CASSQDRSTGGYTF
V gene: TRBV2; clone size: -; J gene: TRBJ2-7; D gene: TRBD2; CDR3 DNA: TGTGCCAGCAGGGGACTAGCGGGGAACTACGAGCAGTACTTC; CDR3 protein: CASRGLAGNYEQYF
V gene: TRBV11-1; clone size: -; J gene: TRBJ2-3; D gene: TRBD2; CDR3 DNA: TGTGCCAACCCCCTCAGCGGGAGCAATCTAGATACGCAGTATTTT; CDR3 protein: CANPLSGSNLDTQYF
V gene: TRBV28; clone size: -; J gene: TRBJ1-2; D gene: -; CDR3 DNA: TGTGCCAGCAGTCTACTGGGAGCCTATGGCTACACCTTC; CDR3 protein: CASSLLGAYGYTF
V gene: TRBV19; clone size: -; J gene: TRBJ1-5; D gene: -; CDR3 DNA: TGTGCCAGCCGGGAGGGGGTCCACAATCAGCCCCAGCATTTT; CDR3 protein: CASREGVHNQPQHF
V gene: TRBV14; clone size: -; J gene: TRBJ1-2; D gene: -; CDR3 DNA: TGTGCCAGCAGCTTTGGACAGAATGGCTACACCTTC; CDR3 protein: CASSFGQNGYTF
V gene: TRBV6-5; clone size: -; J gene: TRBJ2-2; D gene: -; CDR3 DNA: TGTGCCAGCGGAGGAATCGGGGAGCTGTTTTTT; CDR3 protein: CASGGIGELFF
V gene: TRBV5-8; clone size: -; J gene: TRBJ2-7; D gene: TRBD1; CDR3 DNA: TGTGCCAGCAGCCTGGGACAGGGGGCTTACGAGCAGTACTTC; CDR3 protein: CASSLGQGAYEQYF
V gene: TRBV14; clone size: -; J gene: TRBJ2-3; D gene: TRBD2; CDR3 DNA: TGTGCCAGCAGCCAAGTATCCGGCGGGAGATTCGGTACGCAGTATTTT; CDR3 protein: CASSQVSGGRFGTQYF
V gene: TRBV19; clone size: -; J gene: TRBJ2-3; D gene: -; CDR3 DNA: TGTGCCAGTACCTGGGACTCCAGCACAGATACGCAGTATTTT; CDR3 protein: CASTWDSSTDTQYF
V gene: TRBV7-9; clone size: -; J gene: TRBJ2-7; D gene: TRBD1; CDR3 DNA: TGTGCCAGCAGCTTTCCGGCGGGACAGGGGTACGAGCAGTACTTC; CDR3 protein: CASSFPAGQGYEQYF
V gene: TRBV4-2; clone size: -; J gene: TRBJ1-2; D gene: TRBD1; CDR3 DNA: TGTGCCAGCAGCCATGATGAGGGACAGAACTATGGCTACACCTTC; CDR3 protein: CASSHDEGQNYGYTF
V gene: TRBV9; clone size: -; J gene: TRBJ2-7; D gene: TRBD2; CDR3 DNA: TGTGCCAGCAGCCCAAGCACGTTGGGACTAGCGAATCCTTTGAACGAGCAGTACTTC; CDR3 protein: CASSPSTLGLANPLNEQYF
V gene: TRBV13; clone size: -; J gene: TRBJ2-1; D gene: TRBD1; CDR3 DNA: TGTGCCAGCAGCTCGACAGGACAGGGGGTTTCCAATGAGCAGTTCTTC; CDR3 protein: CASSSTGQGVSNEQFF
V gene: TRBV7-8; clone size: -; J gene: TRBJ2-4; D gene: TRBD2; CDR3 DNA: TGTGCCAGCAGCTTAGGGACTAGCGGTATTAAAAACATTCAGTACTTC; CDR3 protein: CASSLGTSGIKNIQYF
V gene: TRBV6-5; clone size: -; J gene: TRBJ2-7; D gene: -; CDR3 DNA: TGTGCCAGCAGTATGGCAGGGTTCTACGAGCAGTACTTC; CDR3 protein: CASSMAGFYEQYF
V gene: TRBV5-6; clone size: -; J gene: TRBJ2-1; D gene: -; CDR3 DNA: TGTGCCAGCACCTTACAATGGTCCTACAATGAGCAGTTCTTC; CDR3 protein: CASTLQWSYNEQFF
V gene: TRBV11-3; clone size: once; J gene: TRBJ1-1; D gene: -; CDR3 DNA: TGTGCCAGCAGCTTAAGGGGGATGAACACTGAAGCTTTCTTT; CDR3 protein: CASSLRGMNTEAFF
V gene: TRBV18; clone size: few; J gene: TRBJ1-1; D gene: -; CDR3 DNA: TGTGCCAGCTCACCTCGGGAGCAGGGCTCTGAAGCTTTCTTT; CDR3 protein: CASSPREQGSEAFF
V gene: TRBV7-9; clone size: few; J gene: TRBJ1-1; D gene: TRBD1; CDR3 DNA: TGTGCCAGCAGCTTGACAGGGACTGAAGCTTTCTTT; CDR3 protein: CASSLTGTEAFF
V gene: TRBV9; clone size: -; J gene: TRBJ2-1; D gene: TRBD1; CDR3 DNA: TGTGCCAGCAGCCCTCCCGGGACAGCCTACAATGAGCAGTTCTTC; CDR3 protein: CASSPPGTAYNEQFF